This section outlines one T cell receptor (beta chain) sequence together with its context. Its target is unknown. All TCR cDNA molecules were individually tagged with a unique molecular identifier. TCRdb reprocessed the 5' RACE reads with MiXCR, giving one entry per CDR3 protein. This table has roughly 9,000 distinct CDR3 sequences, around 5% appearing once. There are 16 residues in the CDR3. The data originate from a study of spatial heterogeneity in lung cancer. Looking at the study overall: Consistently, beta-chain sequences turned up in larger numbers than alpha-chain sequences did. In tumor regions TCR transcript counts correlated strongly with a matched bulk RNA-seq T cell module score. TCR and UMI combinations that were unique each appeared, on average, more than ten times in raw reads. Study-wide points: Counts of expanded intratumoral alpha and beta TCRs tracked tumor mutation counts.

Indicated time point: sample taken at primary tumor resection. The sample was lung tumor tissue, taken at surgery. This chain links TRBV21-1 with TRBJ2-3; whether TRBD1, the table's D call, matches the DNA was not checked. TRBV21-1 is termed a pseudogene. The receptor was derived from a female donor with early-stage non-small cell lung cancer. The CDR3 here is CASSKEGGEGTDTQYF. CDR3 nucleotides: TGTGCCAGCAGCAAAGAGGGGGGAGAGGGCACAGATACGCAGTATTTT.